This T cell receptor (beta chain) originates from a study of cytomegalovirus exposure and HLA in healthy donors. The donors were in the roughly 130-subject validation cohort, distinct from the roughly 700-subject first cohort. Study findings and constraints: Cytomegalovirus-associated TCR beta chains were listed, numbering roughly 150.

The CDR3 has 14 amino acids. The germline V gene has CDR1 LNHDA and CDR2 SQIVND (reference sequence). Trimming took off 4 bases at V and 9 bases at J, with 16 bases between the two ends. About this clone itself: Its cognate antigen is unknown.

TCRdb's copy holds only in-frame clones and misses some; the assay was immunoSEQ multiplex PCR. The table includes about 140,000 clones, 91% detected once. The sequence came from a young man in good health and CMV-seronegative. The specimen sequenced was PBMCs. The chain has TRBV19 and TRBJ2-1; D possibly corresponds to TRBD1 (5 bases). The CDR3 DNA is TGTGCCAGTAGTAAACGAAGCAGGGATCCTGAGCAGTTCTTC. Its protein product is CASSKRSRDPEQFF.